This entry describes one TCR beta chain. What it binds is not known. This record belongs to a study of early T cells in non-severe SARS-CoV-2 infection. Study in general: Chains stayed unpaired after sequencing of bulk RNA from unsorted whole blood. Findings and caveats of the study: VDJdb-based annotation leaned toward anti-spike CD8 responses and missed private and CD4 specificities.

Individual cDNA molecules were tagged with unique molecular identifiers. TCRdb passed the 5' RACE reads through MiXCR, listing each CDR3 protein once. The table has tens of thousands of distinct CDR3 sequences, 13% to 15% seen once. Germline CDR1 MDHEN, CDR2 SYDVKM. Trimming removed 4 bases at V and 13 bases at J, with 10 bases between. CDR3 length: 11 amino acids. This TCR was recovered from an adult who was a healthcare worker with PCR-confirmed SARS-CoV-2 infection or an uninfected control (not recorded which). The sample comprised whole blood. The chain couples TRBV28 to TRBJ1-4, with D possibly being TRBD1 (5 bases). This CDR3 is CASSSTVGLFF. CDR3 in DNA: TGTGCCAGCAGTTCGACAGTTGGACTGTTTTTT.